These 30 T cell receptor beta chains originate from one sample sequenced in a study of somatic mutations in cytotoxic T cells in rheumatoid arthritis. Sequencing used immunoSEQ multiplex PCR; TCRdb keeps in-frame clones, though not all of them. This table has roughly 18,000 clones, 65% to 80% appearing once. The material sequenced was CD8+ T cells sorted from blood. The source of these receptors is an adult with rheumatoid arthritis.

The chain links TRBV6-4 to TRBJ2-3; no clear D gene. The germline V and J ends were trimmed by 7 bases and 0 bases, with 8 bases remaining between them. Germline V CDR1 and CDR2: MRHNA, SNTAGT. The length of the CDR3 is 13 residues. This CDR3 reads CASKSDSTDTQYF. CDR3 DNA sequence: TGTGCCAGCAAGTCTGACAGCACAGATACGCAGTATTTT.

This clone is a singleton in its sample. At one of its ends the junction is not consistent with the germline gene, which may arise from a read error. The chain joins TRBV5-8 to TRBJ1-2; 7 bases agree with TRBD1. Germline values: CDR1 SGHTS, CDR2 YDEGEE. This CDR3 region has 9 residues. DNA of the CDR3: TGTGCCAGCAGCTTCGGACAGGACTTC. Its protein is CASSFGQDF.

This clone has only one observation. For the CDR3, the DNA is TGCGCCAGCAGCTTGGACACCGGGGCCAACGTCCTGACTTTC. This translates into CASSLDTGANVLTF. The chain combines TRBV5-1 with TRBJ2-6, with unresolved D. The CDR3 contains 14 residues. Germline assignment: CDR1 SGHRS and CDR2 YFSETQ. Trimming stripped 0 bases from V and 4 bases from J, with 5 bases between.

The chain has TRBV6-6 and TRBJ2-5; 13 bases agree with TRBD2. TRBJ2-7 explains the end of the DNA better; the J call may be wrong. Germline V CDR1 and CDR2: MNHNY, SVGAGI (reference sequence). The CDR3 runs 14 residues. The chain's CDR3 is CASSVGLAGFEQYF. The CDR3 coding sequence is TGTGCCAGCAGTGTGGGACTAGCGGGATTCGAGCAGTACTTC.

The chain has TRBV6-6 and TRBJ1-5; D call uncertain. The ends were cut back, 5 bases at V and 1 base at J, with 12 bases in the middle. Germline V gene data show CDR1 as MNHNY and CDR2 as SVGAGI (reference sequence). The CDR3 totals 15 residues. The CDR3: CASSRVARSNQPQHF. As DNA, the CDR3 is TGTGCCAGCAGTCGAGTGGCCCGGAGCAATCAGCCCCAGCATTTT.

The chain carries TRBV27 and TRBJ1-3; D unresolved. The CDR3 is 15 amino acids. Germline lookup yields CDR1 MNHEY and CDR2 SMNVEV (reference sequence). Trimming removed 2 bases at V and 1 base at J, with 9 bases between. Here the CDR3 DNA reads TGTGCCAGCAGTTTAGTAGGGCTATCTGGAAACACCATATATTTT. Amino acids: CASSLVGLSGNTIYF.

V gene TRBV27 combines with J gene TRBJ2-7, with D unresolved. Germline V gene sequence: CDR1 MNHEY, CDR2 SMNVEV (reference sequence). This CDR3 region has 12 residues. The ends were cut back, 4 bases at V and 6 bases at J, with 10 bases in the middle. CDR3 DNA sequence: TGTGCCAGCAGTTCCAGTGGTTTCGAGCAGTACTTC. Protein: CASSSSGFEQYF.

The CDR3 loop reads CASSTTSGSFNEQFF. As DNA, the CDR3 is TGTGCCAGTAGCACGACTAGCGGGAGTTTCAATGAGCAGTTCTTC. This sequence joins TRBV19 and TRBJ2-1; 12 bases match TRBD2. Unmatched junction bases numbered 6, after V lost 6 bases and J lost 6 bases. This CDR3 is built from 15 residues. Per germline, CDR1 LNHDA and CDR2 SQIVND (reference sequence). The full variable domain, in which reference TRBV19 and TRBJ2-1 provide the parts outside the CDR3, is DGGITQSPKYLFRKEGQNVTLSCEQNLNHDAMYWYRQDPGQGLRLIYYSQIVNDFQKGDIAEGYSVSREKKESFPLTVTSAQKNPTAFYLCASSTTSGSFNEQFFGPGTRLTVL.

V and J are TRBV7-8 and TRBJ2-3; D tentatively reads TRBD1 or TRBD2 (7 bases each). Germline V gene sequence: CDR1 SGHVS, CDR2 FQNEAQ. Trimming took 7 bases from V and 4 from J, leaving 24 bases between them. The CDR3 runs 17 residues. In DNA, the CDR3 is TGTGCCAGCACCGTTGGGGGAGGGGGCCTTGGGGCAGATACGCAGTATTTT. Translating gives CASTVGGGGLGADTQYF.

V and J are TRBV9 and TRBJ1-2; 10 positions agree with TRBD1. The CDR3 runs 15 residues. Germline V gene sequence: CDR1 SGDLS, CDR2 YYNGEE. With 0 bases clipped from V and 4 bases from J, the junction kept 3 bases outside the gene matches. The CDR3 here is CASSVGTGGVYGYTF. The CDR3 DNA is TGTGCCAGCAGCGTAGGGACAGGGGGGGTCTATGGCTACACCTTC.

The V gene is TRBV7-8, the J gene TRBJ1-5; D call uncertain. Germline V CDR1 and CDR2: SGHVS, FQNEAQ. The length of the CDR3 is 14 residues. V was cut by 7 bases and J by 3 bases, with 13 bases left in between. The CDR3 DNA is TGTGCCAGCAACACGGGCGGTAACAATCAGCCCCAGCATTTT. This codes for CASNTGGNNQPQHF.

This chain joins TRBV6-6 and TRBJ2-7; 7 bases align to TRBD2. The junction had 7 bases not matched to a gene; V was cut back by 5 bases and J by 3 bases. Per germline, CDR1 MNHNY and CDR2 SVGAGI (reference sequence). This CDR3 contains 14 residues. The CDR3 nucleotides are TGTGCCAGCAGTGTTGCGGGAGAGCTCTACGAGCAGTACTTC. It specifies CASSVAGELYEQYF.

The rearrangement uses TRBV7-9 and TRBJ2-7; D not resolved. Trimming removed 3 bases at V and 0 bases at J, with 6 bases between. The CDR3 has 13 amino acids. Germline-derived CDR1 and CDR2 are SEHNR and FQNEAQ (reference sequence). CDR3 amino acids: CASSLSSSYEQYF. The CDR3 DNA reads as TGTGCCAGCAGCTTGAGCAGCTCCTACGAGCAGTACTTC.

The chain uses TRBV28 and TRBJ1-1, with TRBD1 as a possible D gene (5 bases). Germline V gene data show CDR1 as MDHEN and CDR2 as SYDVKM. Deletions cut 3 bases from V and 5 bases from J, with 10 bases between. The length of the CDR3 is 13 residues. The CDR3 DNA is TGTGCCAGCAGTTTCGGGGGAAGGACTGAAGCTTTCTTT. It codes for CASSFGGRTEAFF.

This clone appeared a few times. The chain combines TRBV14 with TRBJ1-2; the D is unclear. V lost 1 base and J lost 7, with 13 bases in between. The CDR3 consists of 14 residues. The germline CDR1 and CDR2 sequences are SGHDN and FVKESK. CDR3 loop: CASSQATAWGGYTF. CDR3 coding DNA: TGTGCCAGCAGCCAAGCGACGGCCTGGGGTGGCTACACCTTC.

The chain has TRBV5-6 and TRBJ1-4; D is perhaps TRBD1 (5 bases). Deletions cut 4 bases from V and 4 bases from J, with 11 bases between. This CDR3 is 14 amino acids long. Germline CDR1 is SGHDT and CDR2 is YYEEEE. CDR3 sequence: CASSAGTLNEKLFF. DNA for the CDR3: TGTGCCAGCAGCGCCGGGACGCTTAATGAAAAACTGTTTTTT.

This sequence joins TRBV7-9 and TRBJ1-5; D gene ambiguous. The CDR3 totals 14 residues. Trimming took 4 bases from V and 4 from J, leaving 11 bases between them. Germline loops: CDR1 SEHNR, CDR2 FQNEAQ (reference sequence). CDR3 coding DNA: TGTGCCAGCAGCTCCACCGACCCGAATCAGCCCCAGCATTTT. It translates to CASSSTDPNQPQHF.

The chain employs TRBV10-3 and TRBJ2-6; D is perhaps TRBD1 or TRBD2 (5 bases each). CDR3 length equals 17 residues. Germline V lookup: CDR1 ENHRY, CDR2 SYGVKD. The ends were cut back, 7 bases at V and 0 bases at J, with 16 bases in the middle. CDR3 coding DNA: TGTGCCATCAAGGGGAGCAGGGTCGTCTCTGGGGCCAACGTCCTGACTTTC. Protein: CAIKGSRVVSGANVLTF.

The chain carries TRBV2 and TRBJ2-1; the D is unclear. Trimming shortened V by 7 bases and J by 3 bases, and 22 bases separated the two germline ends. This CDR3 has 17 residues. In germline, CDR1 is SNHLY, CDR2 FYNNEI. The chain's CDR3 is CASIFALRVTHYNEQFF. CDR3 nucleotide sequence: TGTGCCAGCATTTTCGCCCTAAGGGTAACGCACTACAATGAGCAGTTCTTC.

This clone was seen more than once but under ten times. The CDR3 bases are TGTGCCAGCAGTAACCCCGGTAGCGAGCAGTACTTC. This gives the protein CASSNPGSEQYF. This chain links TRBV27 with TRBJ2-7; D remains ambiguous. CDR3 length: 12 residues. V lost 5 bases and J lost 6, with 11 bases in between. Germline lookup yields CDR1 MNHEY and CDR2 SMNVEV (reference sequence).

The gene calls are TRBV11-2 and TRBJ1-1; maybe TRBD1 (6 bases). Trimming shortened V by 5 bases and J by 10 bases, and 17 bases separated the two germline ends. CDR1 and CDR2 from the germline V gene are SGHAT and FQNNGV. The CDR3 sequence is 13 residues long. The chain's CDR3 is CASSRNAGAGAFF. CDR3 DNA: TGTGCCAGCAGCCGAAACGCAGGGGCGGGAGCTTTCTTT.

This clone has only one observation. V gene TRBV10-3 combines with J gene TRBJ1-2; 8 nucleotides line up with TRBD1. The CDR3 runs to 12 residues. CDR1 and CDR2 (germline): ENHRY, SYGVKD. V lost 10 bases to trimming and J lost 7 bases; unmatched junction nucleotides: 8. The CDR3: CATTDRGGGYTF. Here the CDR3 DNA reads TGTGCCACCACCGACAGGGGCGGTGGCTACACCTTC.

This clone was counted a few times. The rearrangement joins TRBV2 to TRBJ1-4; D might be TRBD1 (6 bases). CDR1 SNHLY and CDR2 FYNNEI come from the germline V gene. The CDR3 consists of 16 residues. V was pared by 4 bases and J by 5 bases, with 17 bases between. The CDR3 nucleotides read TGTGCCAGCAGTGCCAGCCAACAGGGCCCGAATGAAAAACTGTTTTTT. It translates to CASSASQQGPNEKLFF.

Only one count was recorded for this clone. The chain joins TRBV4-2 to TRBJ2-1, with no clear D. Trimming pared 0 bases from V and 6 bases from J, leaving 6 bases between. Per the germline V gene, CDR1 is LGHNA and CDR2 is YNFKEQ. The CDR3 has 13 residues. CDR3 in DNA: TGTGCCAGCAGCCAAGAAATGTCCAATGAGCAGTTCTTC. It yields the protein CASSQEMSNEQFF.

DNA for the CDR3: TGTGCCAGCAGCATAACAGGGGCTGGCAATTCACCCCTCCACTTT. Protein sequence: CASSITGAGNSPLHF. The chain is built from TRBV6-4 and TRBJ1-6; 7 bases are shared with TRBD1. Per the germline V gene, CDR1 is MRHNA and CDR2 is SNTAGT. The CDR3 has 15 residues. The V and J ends lost 6 bases and 7 bases, in that order; junction bases with no gene match: 9.

This CDR3 reads CASSQQADYGPFYEQYF. CDR3 DNA: TGTGCCAGCAGTCAACAAGCCGACTATGGCCCCTTCTACGAGCAGTACTTC. The chain employs TRBV2 and TRBJ2-7; possibly TRBD2 for D (5 bases). Trimming cost V 5 bases and J 3 bases, with 23 bases left between them. This CDR3 contains 17 residues. CDR1 and CDR2 (germline): SNHLY, FYNNEI.

The rearrangement links TRBV7-6 to TRBJ2-4; D possibly matches TRBD1 or TRBD2 (5 bases each). This CDR3 is 17 amino acids long. Trimming took off 4 bases at V and 5 bases at J, with 21 bases between the two ends. Germline V CDR1 and CDR2: SGHVS, FNYEAQ. The CDR3 region is CASSSRRGESGENIQYF. The CDR3 bases are TGTGCCAGCAGCTCCCGTCGAGGGGAGAGTGGTGAAAACATTCAGTACTTC.

The gene calls are TRBV27 and TRBJ2-2; no clear D gene. Germline CDR1 reads MNHEY; CDR2 reads SMNVEV (reference sequence). CDR3 length: 15 residues. V dropped 3 bases and J dropped 0 bases, with 8 bases sitting between them. Here the CDR3 reads CASSLYYANTGELFF. The CDR3 coding sequence is TGTGCCAGCAGTTTGTACTACGCGAACACCGGGGAGCTGTTTTTT.

Concerning this clone: The same CDR3 is also encoded by other DNA sequences in this sample. The CDR3 loop reads CASSPLLNTGELFF. The CDR3 DNA reads as TGTGCCAGCAGTCCCCTCCTAAACACCGGGGAGCTGTTTTTT. The chain uses TRBV6-1 and TRBJ2-2; D call uncertain. CDR3 length: 14 amino acids. V gave up 5 bases and J gave up 2 bases, with 9 bases separating them. Germline V gene data show CDR1 as MNHNS and CDR2 as SASEGT.

V is TRBV2 and J is TRBJ1-2; D gene ambiguous. CDR3 length: 13 residues. Germline V gene data show CDR1 as SNHLY and CDR2 as FYNNEI. Trimming removed 7 bases at V and 0 bases at J, with 9 bases between. For the CDR3, the DNA is TGTGCCAGCATGGCAGAGCCTAACTATGGCTACACCTTC. Translated: CASMAEPNYGYTF.